This entry lists 10 T cell receptor beta chains sequenced from one sample in a study of cytomegalovirus exposure and HLA in healthy donors. The PCR ran on 60 Vbeta and 13 Jbeta primers. The method was immunoSEQ multiplex PCR; TCRdb's version includes in-frame clones alone and lacks a portion of them. This repertoire shows about 110,000 clones, 65% to 75% found once; its top ten account for 11%. Specimen: PBMCs. These receptors originate from a man in his forties in good health and CMV-seropositive.

This clone has just one count. This chain connects TRBV7-2 to TRBJ2-1; TRBD1 matches 9 bases. Germline loops: CDR1 SGHTA, CDR2 FQGNSA. The ends lost 6 bases at V and 4 bases at J; junction bases unmatched: 10. The CDR3 has 16 residues. The CDR3 loop is CASRRPGQGFYNEQFF. CDR3 DNA sequence: TGTGCCAGCAGACGTCCGGGACAGGGTTTTTACAATGAGCAGTTCTTC.

This chain's CDR3 is CASSDGASGGPDTQYF. The CDR3 DNA reads TGTGCCAGCAGTGACGGTGCTAGTGGGGGCCCAGATACGCAGTATTTT. This chain uses TRBV6-4 with TRBJ2-3, with D possibly being TRBD1 (6 bases). The CDR3 sequence is 16 residues long. Germline V lookup: CDR1 MRHNA, CDR2 SNTAGT. The V end lost 2 bases, the J end lost 4 bases, and 16 bases lay between the germline ends.

This chain joins TRBV19 and TRBJ2-1, with a weak D call TRBD2 (5 bases). Germline V lookup: CDR1 LNHDA, CDR2 SQIVND (reference sequence). The germline V and J ends were trimmed by 4 bases and 0 bases, with 7 bases remaining between them. The CDR3 loop spans 14 amino acids. The chain's CDR3 is CASSREFSYNEQFF. The CDR3 DNA follows: TGTGCCAGTAGTAGGGAGTTCTCCTACAATGAGCAGTTCTTC.

The rearrangement uses TRBV7-2 and TRBJ1-5; weak D call: TRBD1 (6 bases). Per germline, CDR1 SGHTA and CDR2 FQGNSA. This CDR3 region has 14 residues. V shed 5 bases and J shed 5 bases, with 13 bases lying between them. CDR3 residues: CASSPGPGDQPQHF. The CDR3 region has the DNA TGTGCCAGCAGCCCAGGGCCAGGGGATCAGCCCCAGCATTTT. Full variable domain (rest looked up from reference TRBV7-2 and TRBJ1-5): GAGVSQSPSNKVTEKGKDVELRCDPISGHTALYWYRQSLGQGLEFLIYFQGNSAPDKSGLPSDRFSAERTGGSVSTLTIQRTQQEDSAVYLCASSPGPGDQPQHFGDGTRLSIL.

The chain recombines TRBV7-2 with TRBJ2-7; 9 bases fit TRBD2. The junction had 9 bases not matched to a gene; V was cut back by 10 bases and J by 2 bases. The CDR3 spans 14 residues. The germline CDR1 and CDR2 sequences are SGHTA and FQGNSA. The CDR3 loop is CATVTTSGPYEQYF. DNA of the CDR3: TGTGCCACAGTTACGACTAGCGGACCCTACGAGCAGTACTTC.

The CDR3 DNA is TGTGCCAGCAGTTTGGGGCCAGGGTACTCTGGAAACACCATATATTTT. This codes for CASSLGPGYSGNTIYF. The V and J genes are TRBV28 and TRBJ1-3; maybe TRBD1 (5 bases). V was clipped by 3 bases and J by 0 bases, with 12 bases between them. The germline gives CDR1 MDHEN, CDR2 SYDVKM. There are 16 residues in the CDR3.

In this sample, this clone turned up once. The chain couples TRBV10-3 to TRBJ2-7; D unclear. The CDR3 sequence is 13 residues long. Deletions cut 3 bases from V and 3 bases from J, with 9 bases between. The germline V gene has CDR1 ENHRY and CDR2 SYGVKD. The CDR3 protein is CAISERALYEQYF. DNA of the CDR3: TGTGCCATCAGTGAAAGAGCCCTCTACGAGCAGTACTTC.

The chain has TRBV2 and TRBJ1-3; 8 bases agree with TRBD1. V dropped 6 bases and J dropped 2; count of bases not matched to a gene: 6. This CDR3 contains 15 residues. From germline, CDR1 is SNHLY and CDR2 FYNNEI. The chain's CDR3 is CASRPTGAAGNTIYF. CDR3 bases: TGTGCCAGCAGGCCGACAGGGGCCGCTGGAAACACCATATATTTT.

For this clone: In the same sample, other DNA sequences code for this CDR3. This sequence joins TRBV9 and TRBJ2-3; no definite D call. Germline CDR1 is SGDLS and CDR2 is YYNGEE. This CDR3 is 13 amino acids long. Trimming cost V 0 bases and J 6 bases, with 8 bases left between them. The CDR3 protein is CASSVAGKDTQYF. In DNA form, the CDR3 reads TGTGCCAGCAGCGTAGCGGGTAAGGATACGCAGTATTTT.

The J gene is TRBJ2-5, the V gene TRBV5-4; possible D gene TRBD1, 6 bases. The CDR3 spans 16 residues. Trimming took off 0 bases at V and 0 bases at J, with 12 bases between the two ends. Germline V gene sequence: CDR1 SGHNT, CDR2 YYREEE (reference sequence). The CDR3 DNA sequence: TGTGCCAGCAGCTTGGACCAGGGGCCCTACCAAGAGACCCAGTACTTC. Amino acids: CASSLDQGPYQETQYF.